This entry is about one T cell receptor (beta chain). Its specificity is unknown. Trimming removed 1 base from V and 4 bases from J; junction bases left unmatched: 7. CDR1 is SGHTA and CDR2 is FQGNSA in the germline V gene. There are 17 residues in the CDR3. In replicate PCRs of sorted subsets, roughly 210 ng DNA, roughly 31,000 T cell genomes, was used. Using immunoSEQ multiplex PCR, the repertoire was profiled, and TCRdb retains in-frame clones only, with some absent. The top ten hold approximately 0.4% of the sample, which has 2 million to 2.5 million clones, more than 85% seen once. The sample comes from a study of shared clonotypes between healthy human individuals. Study outcomes and limitations: Estimated clonotype richness was generally higher in naive than memory subsets.

Naive CD45RA+ and memory CD45RA-negative subsets were split from CD4+ cells. Material for sequencing was naive CD4+ T cells from PBMCs. As for subset: CD45RA+ positively selected. The source is a man aged 18 to 30 in good health. Some clones in this sample may be carry-over from other donors' samples. The gene calls are TRBV7-2 and TRBJ2-7; 13 bases agree with TRBD2. CDR3: CASSLGLATSGRYEQYF. As DNA, the CDR3 is TGTGCCAGCAGCTTAGGACTTGCGACTAGCGGGAGGTACGAGCAGTACTTC. The full variable domain, with the rest looked up from reference TRBV7-2 and TRBJ2-7, is GAGVSQSPSNKVTEKGKDVELRCDPISGHTALYWYRQSLGQGLEFLIYFQGNSAPDKSGLPSDRFSAERTGGSVSTLTIQRTQQEDSAVYLCASSLGLATSGRYEQYFGPGTRLTVT.